These T cell receptor beta chains were read from a single sample in a study of persistence of HIV-infected CD4 T cells. What these receptors recognize is not known. Produced via immunoSEQ multiplex PCR; TCRdb's table is partial and in-frame only. The profile covers around 45,000 clones, with roughly nine tenths appearing a single time and under 2% taken by the ten largest. Sequences were derived from CD4+ T cells sorted from PBMCs after roughly 17-hour stimulation, sampled from a patient who received antiretroviral therapy. These receptors originate from an adult man with HIV who was CMV-seropositive. CDR3s include the opening cysteine and the closing phenylalanine or tryptophan. A D gene is named only where the DNA matches it firmly. Clone size is shown for a subset of rows, as once, few, many or a class of expanded clone.

j_gene: TRBJ2-1; v_gene: TRBV4-2; d_gene: TRBD2; abundance: -; CDR3aa: CASSQDPSSGGASEQFF; CDR3nt: TGTGCCAGCAGCCAAGATCCATCTAGCGGGGGGGCAAGTGAGCAGTTCTTC
j_gene: TRBJ2-1; v_gene: TRBV7-3; d_gene: TRBD2; abundance: -; CDR3aa: CASSLMSGGASYNEQFF; CDR3nt: TGTGCCAGCAGCTTAATGTCCGGGGGGGCTTCCTACAATGAGCAGTTCTTC
j_gene: TRBJ1-2; v_gene: TRBV5-4; d_gene: -; abundance: once; CDR3aa: CASSLDVGASGYTF; CDR3nt: TGTGCCAGCAGCTTGGACGTAGGGGCCAGTGGCTACACCTTC
j_gene: TRBJ2-7; v_gene: TRBV9; d_gene: TRBD2; abundance: -; CDR3aa: CASSVGFKTSGIYEQYF; CDR3nt: TGTGCCAGCAGCGTAGGATTCAAGACTAGCGGGATTTACGAGCAGTACTTC
j_gene: TRBJ2-1; v_gene: TRBV7-8; d_gene: -; abundance: -; CDR3aa: CASSLLETYNEQFF; CDR3nt: TGTGCCAGCAGCTTACTGGAGACTTACAATGAGCAGTTCTTC
j_gene: TRBJ1-3; v_gene: TRBV30; d_gene: TRBD1; abundance: -; CDR3aa: CAWSEPGTGPGNTIYF; CDR3nt: TGTGCCTGGAGTGAACCCGGGACAGGGCCCGGAAACACCATATATTTT
j_gene: TRBJ1-6; v_gene: TRBV9; d_gene: -; abundance: -; CDR3aa: CASSADRYNSPLHF; CDR3nt: TGTGCCAGCAGCGCCGACAGATATAATTCACCCCTCCACTTT
j_gene: TRBJ2-3; v_gene: TRBV7-6; d_gene: -; abundance: -; CDR3aa: CASSSPPADTQYF; CDR3nt: TGTGCCAGCAGCTCTCCCCCAGCAGATACGCAGTATTTT
j_gene: TRBJ2-5; v_gene: TRBV6-6; d_gene: -; abundance: -; CDR3aa: CASRKIQETQYF; CDR3nt: TGTGCCAGCAGGAAGATACAAGAGACCCAGTACTTC
j_gene: TRBJ2-1; v_gene: TRBV7-3; d_gene: -; abundance: -; CDR3aa: CASSFKREYEQFF; CDR3nt: TGTGCCAGCAGCTTCAAGAGGGAATATGAGCAGTTCTTC
j_gene: TRBJ2-7; v_gene: TRBV7-9; d_gene: -; abundance: once; CDR3aa: CASSLRGLGSYEQYF; CDR3nt: TGTGCCAGCAGCTTACGGGGGCTCGGCTCCTACGAGCAGTACTTC
j_gene: TRBJ1-1; v_gene: TRBV2; d_gene: -; abundance: -; CDR3aa: CASRGGVMNTEAFF; CDR3nt: TGTGCCAGCAGGGGGGGGGTCATGAACACTGAAGCTTTCTTT
j_gene: TRBJ2-7; v_gene: TRBV5-1; d_gene: TRBD2; abundance: once; CDR3aa: CASSSDGGVYEQYF; CDR3nt: TGCGCCAGCAGCTCGGACGGGGGGGTGTACGAGCAGTACTTC
j_gene: TRBJ2-7; v_gene: TRBV3-1/TRBV3-2; d_gene: -; abundance: -; CDR3aa: CASSRGAGQYF; CDR3nt: TGTGCCAGCAGTAGGGGGGCCGGGCAGTACTTC
j_gene: TRBJ1-1; v_gene: TRBV18; d_gene: TRBD1; abundance: few; CDR3aa: CASSLDRAHAEAFF; CDR3nt: TGTGCCAGCTCACTGGACAGGGCGCACGCTGAAGCTTTCTTT
j_gene: TRBJ2-1; v_gene: TRBV4-1; d_gene: -; abundance: few; CDR3aa: CASSQAAALISYNEQFF; CDR3nt: TGCGCCAGCAGCCAAGCCGCAGCGCTCATCTCCTACAATGAGCAGTTCTTC
j_gene: TRBJ2-2; v_gene: TRBV30; d_gene: TRBD2; abundance: -; CDR3aa: CAWRSGGWPGELFF; CDR3nt: TGTGCCTGGCGTAGCGGGGGTTGGCCCGGGGAGCTGTTTTTT
j_gene: TRBJ1-5; v_gene: TRBV5-5; d_gene: -; abundance: -; CDR3aa: CASSLGLLEGQPQHF; CDR3nt: TGTGCCAGCAGCTTGGGTCTCCTTGAAGGGCAGCCCCAGCATTTT
j_gene: TRBJ2-7; v_gene: TRBV2; d_gene: TRBD2; abundance: -; CDR3aa: CASSELAGGLYEQYF; CDR3nt: TGTGCCAGCAGTGAACTAGCGGGGGGGCTATACGAGCAGTACTTC
j_gene: TRBJ1-1; v_gene: TRBV7-9; d_gene: TRBD1; abundance: -; CDR3aa: CASSLGRGQGDTEAFF; CDR3nt: TGTGCCAGCAGCTTAGGTCGTGGGCAGGGGGACACTGAAGCTTTCTTT
j_gene: TRBJ2-5; v_gene: TRBV27; d_gene: -; abundance: -; CDR3aa: CASSLGLQGQTQYF; CDR3nt: TGTGCCAGCAGTTTGGGACTTCAGGGGCAAACCCAGTACTTC
j_gene: TRBJ2-3; v_gene: TRBV14; d_gene: -; abundance: -; CDR3aa: CASSQEGYTQYF; CDR3nt: TGTGCCAGCAGCCAAGAAGGTTATACGCAGTATTTT
j_gene: TRBJ2-7; v_gene: TRBV7-9; d_gene: -; abundance: -; CDR3aa: CASSLSGVLEQYF; CDR3nt: TGTGCCAGCAGCTTAAGTGGGGTGCTGGAGCAGTACTTC
j_gene: TRBJ1-5; v_gene: TRBV7-3; d_gene: -; abundance: -; CDR3aa: CASSSEIGQPQHF; CDR3nt: TGTGCCAGCAGCTCCGAGATAGGACAGCCCCAGCATTTT
j_gene: TRBJ2-6; v_gene: TRBV3-1/TRBV3-2; d_gene: -; abundance: -; CDR3aa: CASSQRQGGGAKNPSGANVLTF; CDR3nt: TGTGCCAGCAGCCAGAGACAAGGTGGGGGGGCGAAGAATCCCTCTGGGGCCAACGTCCTGACTTTC
j_gene: TRBJ2-1; v_gene: TRBV5-1; d_gene: -; abundance: -; CDR3aa: CASSLAIDNEQFF; CDR3nt: TGCGCCAGCAGCTTGGCAATTGACAATGAGCAGTTCTTC
j_gene: TRBJ2-1; v_gene: TRBV19; d_gene: TRBD2; abundance: -; CDR3aa: CASSSSGGSYNEQFF; CDR3nt: TGTGCCAGTAGTAGTAGCGGGGGGTCCTACAATGAGCAGTTCTTC
j_gene: TRBJ1-1; v_gene: TRBV28; d_gene: -; abundance: -; CDR3aa: CASSLLVGEVTAFF; CDR3nt: TGTGCCAGCAGTTTATTGGTCGGGGAGGTAACTGCTTTCTTT
j_gene: TRBJ2-3; v_gene: TRBV29-1; d_gene: -; abundance: -; CDR3aa: CSVEHAFATDTQYF; CDR3nt: TGCAGCGTTGAACATGCGTTTGCCACAGATACGCAGTATTTT
j_gene: TRBJ1-1; v_gene: TRBV7-3; d_gene: TRBD1; abundance: once; CDR3aa: CASSFDRGNTEAFF; CDR3nt: TGTGCCAGCAGCTTCGACAGGGGGAACACTGAAGCTTTCTTT
j_gene: TRBJ2-3; v_gene: TRBV7-9; d_gene: -; abundance: -; CDR3aa: CASIRRGTEADTQYF; CDR3nt: TGTGCCAGCATCCGTAGGGGGACGGAAGCAGATACGCAGTATTTT
j_gene: TRBJ1-2; v_gene: TRBV29-1; d_gene: -; abundance: few; CDR3aa: CSVSVTNYGYTF; CDR3nt: TGCAGCGTGAGCGTTACTAACTATGGCTACACCTTC
j_gene: TRBJ2-7; v_gene: TRBV10-2; d_gene: TRBD1; abundance: -; CDR3aa: CASSEYMGQVKAYEQYF; CDR3nt: TGCGCCAGCAGTGAGTACATGGGACAGGTAAAAGCATACGAGCAGTACTTC
j_gene: TRBJ1-5; v_gene: TRBV6-1; d_gene: TRBD1; abundance: -; CDR3aa: CASSAHRGSSNQPQHF; CDR3nt: TGTGCCAGCAGTGCACACAGGGGGTCGAGCAATCAGCCCCAGCATTTT
j_gene: TRBJ2-3; v_gene: TRBV6-1; d_gene: -; abundance: -; CDR3aa: CASSDGGRPTDTQYF; CDR3nt: TGTGCCAGCAGTGATGGCGGGCGCCCCACAGATACGCAGTATTTT
j_gene: TRBJ2-3; v_gene: TRBV19; d_gene: TRBD2; abundance: -; CDR3aa: CASSRGTSGGPRGGYF; CDR3nt: TGTGCCAGTAGCCGCGGGACTAGCGGGGGTCCGAGGGGCGGGTATTTT
j_gene: TRBJ2-1; v_gene: TRBV5-4; d_gene: TRBD2; abundance: -; CDR3aa: CASSLVTSGASEQFF; CDR3nt: TGTGCCAGCAGCTTAGTCACTAGCGGGGCTAGTGAGCAGTTCTTC
j_gene: TRBJ1-1; v_gene: TRBV9; d_gene: TRBD1; abundance: -; CDR3aa: CASSAVGQTMNTEAFF; CDR3nt: TGTGCCAGCAGCGCCGTGGGACAGACGATGAACACTGAAGCTTTCTTT
j_gene: TRBJ2-3; v_gene: TRBV6-2/TRBV6-3; d_gene: TRBD2; abundance: -; CDR3aa: CASSAPTRRGGPDTQYF; CDR3nt: TGTGCCAGCAGTGCCCCCACCCGGCGGGGGGGCCCGGATACGCAGTATTTT
j_gene: TRBJ2-7; v_gene: TRBV6-5; d_gene: -; abundance: -; CDR3aa: CASSYRRQEILEQYF; CDR3nt: TGTGCCAGCAGTTATCGGCGACAGGAGATACTGGAGCAGTACTTC
j_gene: TRBJ1-1; v_gene: TRBV18; d_gene: -; abundance: once; CDR3aa: CASSPSGPTEAFF; CDR3nt: TGTGCCAGCTCACCCAGCGGTCCCACTGAAGCTTTCTTT
j_gene: TRBJ2-3; v_gene: TRBV28; d_gene: -; abundance: -; CDR3aa: CASSFSGLRVTDTQYF; CDR3nt: TGTGCCAGCAGTTTCTCAGGGTTAAGAGTCACAGATACGCAGTATTTT
j_gene: TRBJ1-5; v_gene: TRBV5-8; d_gene: TRBD1; abundance: -; CDR3aa: CASSLAWTGDQPQHF; CDR3nt: TGTGCCAGCAGCTTGGCGTGGACAGGGGATCAGCCCCAGCATTTT
j_gene: TRBJ2-7; v_gene: TRBV6-1; d_gene: TRBD1; abundance: -; CDR3aa: CASSERTGGSYEQYF; CDR3nt: TGTGCCAGCAGTGAACGGACAGGGGGCTCCTACGAGCAGTACTTC
j_gene: TRBJ2-1; v_gene: TRBV28; d_gene: TRBD2; abundance: -; CDR3aa: CASSLPRSGGIYEQFF; CDR3nt: TGTGCCAGCAGTTTACCCCGGTCGGGGGGGATTTATGAGCAGTTCTTC
j_gene: TRBJ2-7; v_gene: TRBV10-2; d_gene: TRBD1; abundance: -; CDR3aa: CASSVGQSSYEQYF; CDR3nt: TGCGCCAGCAGTGTGGGACAGAGCTCCTACGAGCAGTACTTC
j_gene: TRBJ2-2; v_gene: TRBV5-1; d_gene: -; abundance: -; CDR3aa: CASSTLTNTGELFF; CDR3nt: TGCGCCAGCAGCACCCTTACGAACACCGGGGAGCTGTTTTTT
j_gene: TRBJ2-3; v_gene: TRBV7-2; d_gene: -; abundance: -; CDR3aa: CASSLVGSPDTQYF; CDR3nt: TGTGCCAGCAGCTTAGTTGGCAGTCCAGATACGCAGTATTTT
j_gene: TRBJ2-7; v_gene: TRBV6-4; d_gene: TRBD1; abundance: -; CDR3aa: CASFQTGGLYEQYF; CDR3nt: TGTGCCAGCTTCCAGACAGGGGGCTTATACGAGCAGTACTTC
j_gene: TRBJ1-2; v_gene: TRBV7-9; d_gene: TRBD1; abundance: -; CDR3aa: CASSSSGTGDGYTF; CDR3nt: TGTGCCAGCAGCTCCTCCGGGACAGGGGATGGCTACACCTTC
j_gene: TRBJ2-4; v_gene: TRBV2; d_gene: TRBD1; abundance: -; CDR3aa: CASSQQGGLAKNIQYF; CDR3nt: TGTGCCAGCAGTCAACAGGGGGGACTAGCCAAAAACATTCAGTACTTC
j_gene: TRBJ2-4; v_gene: TRBV20-1; d_gene: TRBD2; abundance: -; CDR3aa: CSASDGTRRNIQYF; CDR3nt: TGCAGTGCTAGTGACGGGACTAGGCGAAACATTCAGTACTTC
j_gene: TRBJ2-1; v_gene: TRBV7-9; d_gene: -; abundance: -; CDR3aa: CASSPSRVNEQFF; CDR3nt: TGTGCCAGCAGCCCTAGCCGGGTCAATGAGCAGTTCTTC
j_gene: TRBJ1-1; v_gene: TRBV12-3/TRBV12-4; d_gene: -; abundance: -; CDR3aa: CASTRTRDTEAFF; CDR3nt: TGTGCCAGCACCAGGACGAGGGACACTGAAGCTTTCTTT
j_gene: TRBJ2-3; v_gene: TRBV3-1/TRBV3-2; d_gene: -; abundance: -; CDR3aa: CASSQSGRTDTQYF; CDR3nt: TGTGCCAGCAGCCAGTCGGGGCGCACAGATACGCAGTATTTT